This TCR beta chain was documented in a study of blood T cell repertoires in COVID-19. TCRdb keeps only in-frame clones here, not all; method: immunoSEQ multiplex PCR. The profile covers nearly 95,000 clones, with around 67% appearing a single time and under 5% taken by the ten largest. This clone was counted a few times. The origin of this receptor is a man in his 70s with COVID-19, enrolled during active disease. The specimen sequenced was peripheral blood.

CDR3 coding DNA: TGTGCCACCAGCAGAGATCACCGGGGGGCGGAAGAAAAACTGTTTTTT. Protein sequence: CATSRDHRGAEEKLFF. The gene calls are TRBV15 and TRBJ1-4; weak D call: TRBD1 (6 bases). Between the trimmed V and J ends, which lost 0 bases and 8 bases, there was a span of 16 bases. The germline gives CDR1 LNHNV, CDR2 YYDKDF (reference sequence). The CDR3 is made up of 16 amino acids.